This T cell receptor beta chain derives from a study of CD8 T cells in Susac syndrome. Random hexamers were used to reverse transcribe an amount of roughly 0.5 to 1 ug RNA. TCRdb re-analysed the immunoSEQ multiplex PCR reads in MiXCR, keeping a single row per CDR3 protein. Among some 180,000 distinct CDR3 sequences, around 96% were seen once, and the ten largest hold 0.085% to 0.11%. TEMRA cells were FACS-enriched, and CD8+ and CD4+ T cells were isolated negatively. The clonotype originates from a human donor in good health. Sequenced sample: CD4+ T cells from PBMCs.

DNA for the CDR3: TGTGCCTGGGACAGGGGGCAGGGGACTGAAGCTTTCTTT. The encoded protein is CAWDRGQGTEAFF. This sequence joins TRBV30 and TRBJ1-1; TRBD1 aligns across 10 bases. The junction had 5 bases not matched to a gene; V was cut back by 5 bases and J by 5 bases. The germline V gene has CDR1 GTSNPN and CDR2 SVGIG (reference sequence). The CDR3 is 13 residues long. Full variable domain (missing parts from reference TRBV30 and TRBJ1-1): SQTIHQWPATLVQPVGSPLSLECTVEGTSNPNLYWYRQAAGRGLQLLFYSVGIGQISSEVPQNLSASRPQDRQFILSSKKLLLSDSGFYLCAWDRGQGTEAFFGQGTRLTVV.